The next 5 T cell receptor beta chains were all read from a single sample in a study of PD-1 blockade in classical Hodgkin lymphoma. Time point specified: newly diagnosed, previously untreated cHL patient sample. With magnetic negative selection, CD4+ T cells were purified from PBMCs that had been thawed. The protocol was immunoSEQ multiplex PCR, while the TCRdb copy is restricted to in-frame clones and leaves out a portion. Found here are 20,000 to 30,000 clones, about 90% of them singletons; the top ten hold approximately 0.54%. Sequences were obtained from CD4+ T cells from blood. The receptor source for this set is a human donor with classical Hodgkin lymphoma.

This clone was seen a few times. The chain is built from TRBV6-5 and TRBJ1-6; D might be TRBD1 (5 bases). V dropped 0 bases and J dropped 10 bases, with 16 bases sitting between them. Germline CDR1 MNHEY, CDR2 SVGAGI. This CDR3 contains 16 residues. This chain's CDR3 is CASSYSISLGGSPLHF. The CDR3 DNA reads TGTGCCAGCAGTTACTCTATTTCCCTTGGGGGATCACCCCTCCACTTT.

This sequence joins TRBV7-8 and TRBJ2-7; 7 bases line up with TRBD1. Germline V gene data show CDR1 as SGHVS and CDR2 as FQNEAQ. The CDR3 is made up of 15 amino acids. The V gene end was trimmed by 1 base and the J gene end by 9 bases; junction bases not matched to a gene: 12. The CDR3 spells CASSLVVETGMGQYF. The CDR3 DNA sequence: TGTGCCAGCAGCTTAGTGGTCGAGACAGGGATGGGGCAGTACTTC.

The chain couples TRBV21-1 to TRBJ2-7; the table's D call, TRBD1, was not checked against the DNA. TRBV21-1 is designated a pseudogene. There are 16 residues in the CDR3. Written as DNA, the CDR3 is TGTGCCAGCAGCAAGTCTCAGGGGGCGGGAACCTACGAGCAGTACTTC. It is translated as CASSKSQGAGTYEQYF.

The chain recombines TRBV28 with TRBJ2-2; 10 positions agree with TRBD1. V was clipped by 7 bases and J by 8 bases; unmatched bases: 22. The CDR3 loop spans 19 amino acids. CDR1 and CDR2 from the germline V gene are MDHEN and SYDVKM. CDR3 in DNA: TGTGCCAGCACACCTCCAAGACCGGGACAGGGGTACGGCCCGGGGGAGCTGTTTTTT. Protein: CASTPPRPGQGYGPGELFF.

The gene calls are TRBV6-5 and TRBJ1-5; no clear D. Between the trimmed V and J ends, which lost 5 bases and 3 bases, there was a span of 2 bases. Germline V lookup: CDR1 MNHEY, CDR2 SVGAGI. The CDR3 totals 11 residues. As DNA, the CDR3 is TGTGCCAGCAGTCCCAATCAGCCCCAGCATTTT. Its translation: CASSPNQPQHF.